A selection of T cell receptor beta chains follows, all from one sample in a study of OX40 agonist ivuxolimab in advanced cancers. This table comes from immunoSEQ multiplex PCR, and its TCRdb copy is limited to in-frame clones, with some not included. The sample records about 33,000 clones, around 84% being singletons. The material sequenced was CD4+ or CD8+ T cells sorted from blood, taken in a trial of the OX40 agonist ivuxolimab. These receptors were taken from an adult with an advanced solid tumor such as melanoma, head and neck, liver or kidney cancer. Each CDR3 is given with its conserved first and last residue. The D gene is left open where the match is weak. Rows may omit the clone size; those that give it use once, few, many or a size class.

>TRBV7-3|-|TRBJ1-1|-
CASSSTVNTEAFF
TGTGCCAGCAGCTCGACCGTGAACACTGAAGCTTTCTTT
>TRBV5-6|-|TRBJ2-1|-
CASSDLASSYNEQFF
TGTGCCAGCAGCGACCTAGCGAGCTCCTACAATGAGCAGTTCTTC
>TRBV5-6|-|TRBJ2-2|-
CASSLAGSDTGELFF
TGTGCCAGCAGCTTGGCCGGTTCGGACACCGGGGAGCTGTTTTTT
>TRBV4-3|TRBD1|TRBJ1-1|-
CASSQPGQGGSEAFF
TGCGCCAGCAGCCAACCGGGACAGGGAGGATCGGAAGCTTTCTTT
>TRBV5-1|-|TRBJ2-7|-
CASSLDRPYEQYF
TGCGCCAGCAGTCTAGACAGACCCTACGAGCAGTACTTC
>TRBV5-4|TRBD2|TRBJ2-7|-
CASSLGPRLAGDYEQYF
TGTGCCAGCAGCTTGGGTCCCCGACTAGCGGGAGACTACGAGCAGTACTTC
>TRBV4-1|-|TRBJ1-1|-
CASSQERWARNTEAFF
TGCGCCAGCAGCCAAGAGAGGTGGGCTCGGAACACTGAAGCTTTCTTT
>TRBV10-3|-|TRBJ2-1|-
CAISLEIVNEQFF
TGTGCCATCAGTTTAGAGATCGTTAATGAGCAGTTCTTC
>TRBV11-2|TRBD2|TRBJ2-2|medium-sized
CASSPVISGIAGELFF
TGTGCCAGCAGCCCGGTGATTAGCGGGATAGCCGGGGAGCTGTTTTTT
>TRBV2|TRBD2|TRBJ2-7|-
CARETGLAGTSYEQYF
TGTGCCAGGGAGACCGGACTAGCGGGGACTTCCTACGAGCAGTACTTC
>TRBV30|-|TRBJ2-1|-
CAWSQGGEQFF
TGTGCCTGGAGCCAGGGCGGCGAGCAGTTCTTC
>TRBV19|-|TRBJ1-1|-
CASTLGPSQTEAFF
TGTGCCAGTACCCTGGGACCCTCTCAAACTGAAGCTTTCTTT
>TRBV7-6|TRBD1|TRBJ2-7|-
CASSLGDSSDYEQYF
TGTGCCAGCAGCTTAGGGGACAGTTCGGACTACGAGCAGTACTTC
>TRBV10-3|-|TRBJ1-1|-
CAISASRSLNTEAFF
TGTGCCATCAGTGCATCGAGGAGCCTGAACACTGAAGCTTTCTTT
>TRBV5-6|-|TRBJ1-4|-
CASSQIATNEKLFF
TGTGCCAGCAGCCAGATTGCAACTAATGAAAAACTGTTTTTT
>TRBV11-2|-|TRBJ2-3|-
CASSSLADTQYF
TGTGCCAGCAGCTCCCTAGCAGATACGCAGTATTTT
>TRBV4-3|TRBD1|TRBJ2-7|-
CASSQDPGTASYEQYF
TGCGCCAGCAGCCAAGACCCCGGGACAGCTTCCTACGAGCAGTACTTC
>TRBV7-9|-|TRBJ1-1|few
CASSLGGGMNTEAFF
TGTGCCAGCAGCTTAGGTGGGGGGATGAACACTGAAGCTTTCTTT
>TRBV7-8|TRBD2|TRBJ2-5|few
CASSPIHSGRETQYF
TGTGCCAGCAGCCCTATCCATAGCGGGAGAGAGACCCAGTACTTC
>TRBV19|TRBD2|TRBJ2-3|-
CASSMSGGHTDTQYF
TGTGCCAGTAGTATGAGCGGGGGGCACACAGATACGCAGTATTTT
>TRBV4-3|-|TRBJ1-1|-
CASSQGLSRNTEAFF
TGCGCCAGCAGCCAAGGGTTATCACGGAACACTGAAGCTTTCTTT
>TRBV6-6|-|TRBJ2-7|-
CASSGTISYEQYF
TGTGCCAGTTCCGGGACAATCTCCTACGAGCAGTACTTC
>TRBV30|-|TRBJ2-1|-
CAWSGVLEQFF
TGTGCCTGGAGTGGAGTTCTAGAGCAGTTCTTC
>TRBV5-4|-|TRBJ1-2|-
CASSLGTRVDGYTF
TGTGCCAGCAGCTTGGGGACCCGGGTGGATGGCTACACCTTC
>TRBV7-3|TRBD1|TRBJ1-1|-
CASSLNQGANTEAFF
TGTGCCAGCAGCTTAAATCAGGGGGCGAACACTGAAGCTTTCTTT
>TRBV6-5|TRBD1|TRBJ1-3|-
CASSLTGGGNTIYF
TGTGCCAGCAGCCTGACAGGGGGTGGAAACACCATATATTTT
>TRBV7-9|TRBD1|TRBJ2-6|-
CASSPRQGALSGANVLTF
TGTGCCAGCAGCCCCAGACAGGGGGCGCTTTCTGGGGCCAACGTCCTGACTTTC
>TRBV27|-|TRBJ2-2|-
CASSSTDRNTGELFF
TGTGCCAGCAGTTCAACCGACCGGAACACCGGGGAGCTGTTTTTT
>TRBV5-6|-|TRBJ2-7|once
CASSFGTGHSYEQYF
TGTGCCAGCAGCTTCGGGACGGGGCACTCCTACGAGCAGTACTTC
>TRBV13|-|TRBJ2-7|-
CASSFGRQEQYF
TGTGCCAGCAGCTTCGGCAGGCAGGAGCAGTACTTC
>TRBV15|TRBD1|TRBJ2-7|-
CATSSGQGSYEQYF
TGTGCCACCAGTTCTGGACAGGGATCCTACGAGCAGTACTTC
>TRBV27|-|TRBJ2-5|-
CASSPTGFQETQYF
TGTGCCAGCAGTCCGACAGGCTTCCAAGAGACCCAGTACTTC
>TRBV28|-|TRBJ2-7|-
CATRRDTYEQYF
TGTGCCACGCGGCGGGACACCTACGAGCAGTACTTC
>TRBV4-1|TRBD1|TRBJ1-2|-
CASSQPRNPGTGGSNYGYTF
TGCGCCAGCAGCCAACCACGCAACCCCGGGACAGGGGGCAGTAACTATGGCTACACCTTC
>TRBV6-5|TRBD2|TRBJ2-1|-
CASRPGTSRNNEQFF
TGTGCCAGCAGACCTGGGACTAGCCGGAACAATGAGCAGTTCTTC
>TRBV5-6|-|TRBJ2-3|-
CASSKTSYSTDTQYF
TGTGCCAGCAGCAAAACTAGCTATAGCACAGATACGCAGTATTTT
>TRBV6-1|-|TRBJ1-2|-
CASSEHYGYTF
TGTGCCAGCAGTGAACACTATGGCTACACCTTC
>TRBV10-3|-|TRBJ1-3|-
CAISNPGADSGNTIYF
TGTGCCATCAGCAACCCAGGGGCCGACTCTGGAAACACCATATATTTT
>TRBV7-3|-|TRBJ2-1|-
CASSPTLTNNEQFF
TGTGCCAGCAGCCCAACCCTGACAAACAATGAGCAGTTCTTC
>TRBV7-3|-|TRBJ2-5|-
CASSPGNVAGKETQYF
TGTGCCAGCAGCCCCGGGAATGTTGCGGGGAAAGAGACCCAGTACTTC
>TRBV27|-|TRBJ1-1|-
CASSFGAGNTEAFF
TGTGCCAGCAGTTTTGGGGCAGGGAACACTGAAGCTTTCTTT
>TRBV7-9|TRBD1|TRBJ2-7|-
CASSSGTGMTYEQYF
TGTGCCAGCAGCTCCGGGACAGGGATGACCTACGAGCAGTACTTC